This TCR beta chain comes out of a study of PD-1 blockade in classical Hodgkin lymphoma. TCRdb's copy holds only in-frame clones and misses some; the assay was immunoSEQ multiplex PCR. The sample has tens of thousands of clones, 80% to 90% seen once. This clone was counted once. After autologous stem cell transplantation all patients relapsed, and prior brentuximab vedotin exposure differed between cohorts. This TCR was sampled from a human donor with classical Hodgkin lymphoma. Here the sequenced sample was peripheral blood mononuclear cells (PBMCs), taken at baseline.

CDR3 in DNA: TGTGCCAGTAGTACGGGGTTTGACTCTGGAAACACCATATATTTT. Protein product: CASSTGFDSGNTIYF. The chain joins TRBV19 to TRBJ1-3; D remains unclear. The CDR3 consists of 15 residues. Germline CDR1 reads LNHDA; CDR2 reads SQIVND (reference sequence). V was shortened by 4 bases and J by 0 bases, with 10 bases between the two germline ends.